This note documents a single T cell receptor (beta chain) sequence. This clone appeared a few times. Its binding antigen is unknown. No base qualities exist here, and no much larger clone lies one base off it. Collaborating institutions collected whole blood in K2EDTA tubes following their own protocols. For TCRbeta analysis, collaborator samples were shipped as frozen whole blood, as isolated PBMCs, or as DNA extracted from either sample type. This entry comes from a study of blood T cell repertoires in COVID-19 (TCRdb year 2020). Regarding the research as a whole: Samples covering the acute and convalescent phases of COVID-19 were provided by collaborators in the United States, Italy and Spain. The material from the prospective study consisted of cDNA or gDNA derived from T cells, B-cell-depleted T cells, or PBMCs. Subjects who had been exposed to COVID-19, were actively infected with it, or had recovered from it provided the deeply sampled blood TCRbeta repertoires that made up the dataset. The repertoires were released in a freely available public database meant as a resource for research on the immune response to SARS-CoV-2. Samples were obtained from the ongoing ImmuneRACE study (first 160 participants) and from over a thousand subjects provided by 6 global collaborators. Sample metadata almost always included a de-identified subject ID, COVID-19 status, age in years and sex. Where available, HLA class I and class II types were obtained from metadata supplied by the sample provider rather than from assay-based typing.

TCRbeta CDR3 regions were amplified from genomic DNA using the immunoSEQ Assay, a bias-controlled multiplex PCR. On the authors' methods: Within the assay, amplification of reference gene primers was used to estimate how many nucleated cells each sample contained. Sequence reads were collapsed and filtered to measure the absolute abundance of every unique TCRbeta CDR3 rearrangement. For each sample, productive Simpson clonality was calculated as the square root of Simpson's diversity index across productive rearrangements. The table was pulled from immuneACCESS by TCRdb, which kept in-frame rearrangements only. Such tables lose some clones; where checked, under half of the loss comes from unresolved V genes, and the rest has no known cause. D and trimming come from the DNA, and the V and J calls and clone size come from that table. This sample gives some 220,000 clones in total; approximately 80% of them show up just once. The top ten clones comprise 10% to 15% of the sample.

General findings and caveats noted by the study authors: How much clinical and demographic metadata was included differed by source and by participant, and the metadata was provided uncurated.

Sequences were obtained from peripheral blood. The receptor's source is a human donor in a cohort sampled during active COVID-19.

The DNA reads as follows: TGTGCCAGTAGTCCAAACAGGGCTGATGGGGCCAACGTCCTGACTTTC. Its translation is CASSPNRADGANVLTF. This receptor chain uses TRBV19 and TRBJ2-6; matching of 6 bases hints at TRBD1 as the D gene. CDR1 and CDR2, looked up from the germline V gene (reference sequence), are LNHDA and SQIVND. Cut back by 5 bases and 3 bases, the V and J ends lie 14 bases apart. The CDR3 runs 16 residues from the cysteine to the phenylalanine. The DNA shown is the 48-base CDR3, in frame from base 1.